This entry lists 10 T cell receptor beta chains sequenced from one sample in a study of CD8+ T cells in alopecia areata. The authors extracted RNA and reverse transcribed it into cDNA as the sequencing template. Sequenced by immunoSEQ multiplex PCR; TCRdb stores in-frame clones only, minus some. In the table there are almost 250,000 clones, 65% to 70% of which are singletons. The specimen comprised CD4+ T cells sorted from blood, sampled at week 0. The receptors originated from a human donor with alopecia areata.

The DNA for the CDR3 is TGTGCCATCAGTGAGCTGGGCTATGGCTACACCTTC. It codes for CAISELGYGYTF. This chain uses TRBV10-3 with TRBJ1-2; no firm D call. Germline-derived CDR1 and CDR2 are ENHRY and SYGVKD. V was trimmed by 2 bases and J by 4 bases, leaving 5 bases between them. This CDR3 comprises 12 residues.

This clone was recorded a few times. The chain combines TRBV29-1 with TRBJ1-1; D gene uncertain. Germline V gives CDR1 SQVTM, CDR2 ANQGSEA. The CDR3 runs 13 residues. The V end was cut by 4 bases, the J end by 1 base, with 10 bases between. In nucleotides, the CDR3 is TGCAGCGTTGGTCCGGGATCGAACACTGAAGCTTTCTTT. This sequence encodes CSVGPGSNTEAFF.

CDR3 nucleotide sequence: TGCGCCAGCAGCCCGGACCTGAACACCGGGGAGCTGTTTTTT. Its translation is CASSPDLNTGELFF. The gene calls are TRBV5-1 and TRBJ2-2; D gene ambiguous. This CDR3 has 14 residues. Germline V lookup: CDR1 SGHRS, CDR2 YFSETQ. Trimming cost V 4 bases and J 1 base, with 8 bases left between them. The full variable domain, completed using reference TRBV5-1 and TRBJ2-2, is KAGVTQTPRYLIKTRGQQVTLSCSPISGHRSVSWYQQTPGQGLQFLFEYFSETQRNKGNFPGRFSGRQFSNSRSEMNVSTLELGDSALYLCASSPDLNTGELFFGEGSRLTVL.

In regard to this clone: Different DNA sequences within this sample yield the same CDR3. The CDR3 DNA reads as TGCGCCAGCAGCTTGATGGCCCAAATCTCTGGGGCCAACGTCCTGACTTTC. Protein: CASSLMAQISGANVLTF. V is TRBV5-1 and J is TRBJ2-6; D is unclear. Trimming cost V 1 base and J 0 bases, with 11 bases left between them. The CDR3 loop spans 17 amino acids. Germline V gene lookup returns CDR1 SGHRS and CDR2 YFSETQ.

This chain joins TRBV30 and TRBJ1-4; TRBD1 aligns across 11 bases. V dropped 2 bases and J dropped 7; count of bases not matched to a gene: 3. CDR3 size: 14 residues. Germline assignment: CDR1 GTSNPN and CDR2 SVGIG (reference sequence). The CDR3: CAWSLGQGGEKLFF. CDR3 nucleotides: TGTGCCTGGAGTCTGGGACAGGGGGGTGAAAAACTGTTTTTT.

This chain connects TRBV5-1 to TRBJ2-7, with TRBD1 as a possible D gene (6 bases). V was cut by 3 bases and J by 2 bases, with 9 bases left in between. CDR1 SGHRS and CDR2 YFSETQ come from the germline V gene. The CDR3 length is 13 residues. Here the CDR3 DNA reads TGCGCCAGCAGCTCCGGGGACACCTACGAGCAGTACTTC. The encoded protein is CASSSGDTYEQYF. Variable domain in full (rest from reference TRBV5-1 and TRBJ2-7): KAGVTQTPRYLIKTRGQQVTLSCSPISGHRSVSWYQQTPGQGLQFLFEYFSETQRNKGNFPGRFSGRQFSNSRSEMNVSTLELGDSALYLCASSSGDTYEQYFGPGTRLTVT.

The chain couples TRBV9 to TRBJ2-3, with a tentative D call TRBD2 (5 bases). V gave up 0 bases and J gave up 2 bases, with 13 bases separating them. CDR1 and CDR2 from the germline V gene are SGDLS and YYNGEE. The CDR3 runs to 16 residues. This chain's CDR3 is CASSVGASRNTDTQYF. The DNA of the CDR3 is TGTGCCAGCAGCGTAGGGGCTAGCCGTAACACAGATACGCAGTATTTT.

This clone was seen more than once but under ten times. The V gene is TRBV13, the J gene TRBJ2-5; D may be TRBD1 (5 bases). Germline V gene data show CDR1 as PRHDT and CDR2 as FYEKMQ (reference sequence). This CDR3 is built from 14 residues. The germline V and J ends were trimmed by 2 bases and 4 bases, with 11 bases remaining between them. CDR3 in DNA: TGTGCCAGCAGCTTACTCAGGGTGGGAGAGACCCAGTACTTC. As protein: CASSLLRVGETQYF. Full variable domain (remainder filled in from reference TRBV13 and TRBJ2-5): AAGVIQSPRHLIKEKRETATLKCYPIPRHDTVYWYQQGPGQDPQFLISFYEKMQSDKGSIPDRFSAQQFSDYHSELNMSSLELGDSALYFCASSLLRVGETQYFGPGTRLLVL.

Worth noting for this clone: Other DNA sequences in this specimen translate into the identical CDR3. This chain joins TRBV29-1 and TRBJ2-7, with D unresolved. Trimming removed 4 bases from V and 0 bases from J, with 13 bases in between. The CDR3 is made up of 14 amino acids. Per germline, CDR1 SQVTM and CDR2 ANQGSEA. The CDR3, as DNA: TGCAGCGTTGGAGGCACGAGGAGCTCCTACGAGCAGTACTTC. Translated, it gives CSVGGTRSSYEQYF.

V usage is TRBV7-9 and J usage is TRBJ1-2, with D unresolved. Per the germline V gene, CDR1 is SEHNR and CDR2 is FQNEAQ (reference sequence). This CDR3 region has 15 residues. V was trimmed by 4 bases and J by 3 bases, leaving 15 bases between them. CDR3 in amino acids: CASSSNWAVDYGYTF. The CDR3 nucleotides are TGTGCCAGCAGCTCGAACTGGGCAGTGGACTATGGCTACACCTTC.